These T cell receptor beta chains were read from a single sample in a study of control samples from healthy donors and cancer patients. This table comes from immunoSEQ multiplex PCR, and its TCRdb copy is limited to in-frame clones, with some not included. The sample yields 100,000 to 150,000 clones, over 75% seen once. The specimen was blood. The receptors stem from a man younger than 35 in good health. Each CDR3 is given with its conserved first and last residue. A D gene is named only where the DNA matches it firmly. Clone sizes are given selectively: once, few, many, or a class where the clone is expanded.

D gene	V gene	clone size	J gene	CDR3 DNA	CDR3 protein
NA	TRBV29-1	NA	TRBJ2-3	TGCAGCGTTGAAGTAGAGGCTACAGGGTGGAAGTATTTT	CSVEVEATGWKYF
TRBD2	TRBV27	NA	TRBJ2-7	TGTGCCAGCAGATTGACTAGCGGGACTCAATACGAGCAGTACTTC	CASRLTSGTQYEQYF
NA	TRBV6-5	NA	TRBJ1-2	TGTGCCAGCAGTTCTAAGGGGGAGGGCGGCTACACCTTC	CASSSKGEGGYTF
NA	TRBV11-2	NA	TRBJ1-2	TGTGCCAGCAGCCCGCTGGTTGGCTACACCTTC	CASSPLVGYTF
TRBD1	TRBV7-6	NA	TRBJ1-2	TGTGCCATTCAGCCGGGCGGCCAGTCACAGGGGGCAAACTATGGCTACACCTTC	CAIQPGGQSQGANYGYTF
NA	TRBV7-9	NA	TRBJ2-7	TGTGCCAGCAGCTTAGATTCTTCCTACGAGCAGTACTTC	CASSLDSSYEQYF
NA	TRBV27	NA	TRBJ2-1	TGTGCCAGCAGTTTATCCTCGAGACGCTTGAATGAGCAGTTCTTC	CASSLSSRRLNEQFF
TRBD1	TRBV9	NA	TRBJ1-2	TGTGCCAGCAGCGTAGATAATATGAGGACAGGGTTCGGCTACACCTTC	CASSVDNMRTGFGYTF
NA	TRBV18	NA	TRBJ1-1	TGTGCCAGCTCACGGAACACCGGCGACAACAGGAACACTGAAGCTTTCTTT	CASSRNTGDNRNTEAFF
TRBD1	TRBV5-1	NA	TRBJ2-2	TGCGCCAGCAGTTCAGGGGGCTTAACCGGGGAGCTGTTTTTT	CASSSGGLTGELFF
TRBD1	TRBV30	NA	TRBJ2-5	TGTGCCTGGAGTGTAAGGGGGCTGATGGAGACCCAGTACTTC	CAWSVRGLMETQYF
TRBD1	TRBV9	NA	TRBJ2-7	TGTGCCAGCAGCCCTAGGACAGGGGGCGTTTACGAGCAGTACTTC	CASSPRTGGVYEQYF
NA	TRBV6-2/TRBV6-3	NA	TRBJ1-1	TGTGCCAGCAGTTACGGGCAGGGAGGTGACACTGAAGCTTTCTTT	CASSYGQGGDTEAFF
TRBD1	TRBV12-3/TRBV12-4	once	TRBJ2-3	TGTGCCAGCCTCCTAAGGACAGGGGCGCAGTATTTT	CASLLRTGAQYF